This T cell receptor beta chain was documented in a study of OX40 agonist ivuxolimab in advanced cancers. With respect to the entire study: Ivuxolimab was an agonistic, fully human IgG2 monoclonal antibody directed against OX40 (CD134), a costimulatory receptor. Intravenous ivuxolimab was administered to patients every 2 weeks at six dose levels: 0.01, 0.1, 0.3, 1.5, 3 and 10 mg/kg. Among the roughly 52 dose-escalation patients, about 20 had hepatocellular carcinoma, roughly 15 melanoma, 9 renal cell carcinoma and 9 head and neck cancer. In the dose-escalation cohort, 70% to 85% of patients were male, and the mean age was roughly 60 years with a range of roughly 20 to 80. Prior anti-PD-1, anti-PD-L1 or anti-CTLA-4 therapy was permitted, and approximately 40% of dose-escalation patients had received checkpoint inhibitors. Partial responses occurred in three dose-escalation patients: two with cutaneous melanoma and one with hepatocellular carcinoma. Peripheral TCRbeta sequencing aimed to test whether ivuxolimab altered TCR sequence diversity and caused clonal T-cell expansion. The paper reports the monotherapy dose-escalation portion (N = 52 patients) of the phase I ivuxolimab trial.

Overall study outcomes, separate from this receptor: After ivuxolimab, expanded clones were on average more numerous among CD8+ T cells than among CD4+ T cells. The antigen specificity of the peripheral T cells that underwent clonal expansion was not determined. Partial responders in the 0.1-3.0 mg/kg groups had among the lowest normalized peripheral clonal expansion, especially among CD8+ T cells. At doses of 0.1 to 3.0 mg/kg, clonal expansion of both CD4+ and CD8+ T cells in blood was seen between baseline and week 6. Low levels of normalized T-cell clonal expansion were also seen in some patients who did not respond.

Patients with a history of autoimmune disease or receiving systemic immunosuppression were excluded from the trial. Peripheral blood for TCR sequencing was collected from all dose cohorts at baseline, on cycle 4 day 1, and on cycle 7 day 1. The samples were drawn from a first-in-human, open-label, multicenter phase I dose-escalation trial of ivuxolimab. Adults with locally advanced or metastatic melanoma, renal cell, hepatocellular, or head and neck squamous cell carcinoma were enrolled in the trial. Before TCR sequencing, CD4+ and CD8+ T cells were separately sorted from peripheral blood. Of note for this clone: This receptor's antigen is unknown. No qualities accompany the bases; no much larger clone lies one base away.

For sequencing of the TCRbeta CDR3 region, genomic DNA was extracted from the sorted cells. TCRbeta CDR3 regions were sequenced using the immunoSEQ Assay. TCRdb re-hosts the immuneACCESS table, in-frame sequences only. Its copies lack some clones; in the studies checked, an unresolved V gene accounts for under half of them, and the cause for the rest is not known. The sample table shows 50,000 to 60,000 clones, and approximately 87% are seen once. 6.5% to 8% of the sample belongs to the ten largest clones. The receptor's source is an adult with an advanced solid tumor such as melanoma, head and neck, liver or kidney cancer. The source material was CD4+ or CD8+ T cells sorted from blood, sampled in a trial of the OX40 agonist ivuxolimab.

At the DNA level, the sequence is TGTGCCAGCAGCCTATCTAGCGGGGGGGGCGAGACCCAGTACTTC. It specifies CASSLSSGGGETQYF. The rearranged chain carries TRBV4-2 and TRBJ2-5; 12 bases in the middle match TRBD2. Clipping removes 4 bases from V and 5 bases from J, with 5 as the unmatched junction base count. From the cysteine up to the phenylalanine, the CDR3 has a length of 15 residues. The kept DNA is CDR3 alone, 45 bases in frame from the first base. From a lookup of the germline V gene, CDR1 and CDR2 are LGHNA and YNFKEQ.